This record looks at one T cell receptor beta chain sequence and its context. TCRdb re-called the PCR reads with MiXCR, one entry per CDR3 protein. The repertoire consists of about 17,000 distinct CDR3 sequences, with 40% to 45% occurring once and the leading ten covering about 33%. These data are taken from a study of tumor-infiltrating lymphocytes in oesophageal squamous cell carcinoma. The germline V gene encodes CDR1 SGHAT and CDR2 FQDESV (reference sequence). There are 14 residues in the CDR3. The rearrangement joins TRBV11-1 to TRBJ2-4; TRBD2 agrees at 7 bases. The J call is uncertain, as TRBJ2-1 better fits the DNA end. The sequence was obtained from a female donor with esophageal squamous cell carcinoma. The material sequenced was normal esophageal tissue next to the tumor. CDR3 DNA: TGTGCCAGCAGCTTAGGGGGCGGGAGCAATGAGCAGTTCTTC. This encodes CASSLGGGSNEQFF.